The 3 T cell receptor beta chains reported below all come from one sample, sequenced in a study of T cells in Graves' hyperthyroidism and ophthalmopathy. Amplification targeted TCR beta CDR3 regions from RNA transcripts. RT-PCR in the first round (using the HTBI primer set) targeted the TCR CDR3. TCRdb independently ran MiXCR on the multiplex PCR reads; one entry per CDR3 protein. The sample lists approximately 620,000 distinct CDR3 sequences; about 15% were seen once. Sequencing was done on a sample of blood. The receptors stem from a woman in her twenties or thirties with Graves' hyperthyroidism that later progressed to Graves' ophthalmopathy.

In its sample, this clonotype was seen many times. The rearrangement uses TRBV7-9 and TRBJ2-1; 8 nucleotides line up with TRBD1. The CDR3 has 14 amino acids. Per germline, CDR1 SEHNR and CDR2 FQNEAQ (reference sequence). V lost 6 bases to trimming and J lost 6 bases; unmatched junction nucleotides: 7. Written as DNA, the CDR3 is TGTGCCAGCAGGGCCGGGACAGGCTTCAATGAGCAGTTCTTC. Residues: CASRAGTGFNEQFF. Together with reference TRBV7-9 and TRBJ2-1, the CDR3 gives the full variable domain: DTGVSQNPRHKITKRGQNVTFRCDPISEHNRLYWYRQTLGQGPEFLTYFQNEAQLEKSRLLSDRFSAERPKGSFSTLEIQRTEQGDSAMYLCASRAGTGFNEQFFGPGTRLTVL.

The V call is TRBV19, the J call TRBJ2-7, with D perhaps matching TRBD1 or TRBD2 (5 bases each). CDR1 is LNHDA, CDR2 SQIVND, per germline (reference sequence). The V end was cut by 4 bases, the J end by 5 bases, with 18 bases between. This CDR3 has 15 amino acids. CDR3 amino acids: CASSTGRPWAHEQYF. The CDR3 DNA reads TGTGCCAGTAGTACGGGACGTCCGTGGGCCCACGAGCAGTACTTC.

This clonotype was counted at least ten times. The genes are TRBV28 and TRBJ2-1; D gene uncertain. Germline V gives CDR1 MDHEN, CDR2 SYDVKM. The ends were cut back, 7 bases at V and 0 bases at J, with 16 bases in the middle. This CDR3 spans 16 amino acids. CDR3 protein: CASNGPLDFSYNEQFF. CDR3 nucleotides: TGTGCCAGCAACGGGCCACTTGACTTCTCCTACAATGAGCAGTTCTTC.